This T cell receptor beta chain was captured by sequencing in a study of T cells and Merkel cell carcinoma outcomes. The study's findings and limits: Repertoire plus T-cell density reportedly predicted Merkel cell carcinoma outcomes.

Remarks on this clone: Its target is unknown.

The method was immunoSEQ multiplex PCR; TCRdb's version includes in-frame clones alone and lacks a portion of them. The table lists 14,000 or so clones, 80% to 95% of them singletons, with approximately 2% in the top ten. V was pared by 8 bases and J by 7 bases, with 14 bases of the junction left unmatched. CDR1 is SQVTM and CDR2 is ANQGSEA in the germline V gene. The CDR3 sequence is 15 residues long. V and J are TRBV29-1 and TRBJ2-1; 10 bases map to TRBD2. Material for sequencing was tumor tissue from Merkel cell carcinoma. The clonotype comes from a human donor with Merkel cell carcinoma. CDR3 nucleotides: TGCAGCACCCAAGGGAGAGCGGGAGGGCCAAATGAGCAGTTCTTC. Translated: CSTQGRAGGPNEQFF.